Listed below are T cell receptor beta chains from one sample, sequenced in a study of cytomegalovirus exposure and HLA in healthy donors. The method was immunoSEQ multiplex PCR; TCRdb's version includes in-frame clones alone and lacks a portion of them. The sample records roughly 73,000 clones, approximately 95% being singletons. Sequences were obtained from PBMCs. The receptors were gathered from a young man in good health and CMV-seropositive. CDR3s include the opening cysteine and the closing phenylalanine or tryptophan. Each record gives: clone size, J gene, D gene, V gene, CDR3 protein, CDR3 DNA. D genes are given only for firm matches. The listing skips clone size in some rows; elsewhere it reads once, few, many or a size class.

- | TRBJ1-2 | - | TRBV5-3 | CARSRERRGNYGYTF | TGTGCCAGAAGTCGAGAACGGCGGGGGAACTATGGCTACACCTTC
- | TRBJ2-5 | - | TRBV27 | CASRNRVQETQYF | TGTGCCAGCAGAAACAGGGTCCAAGAGACCCAGTACTTC
- | TRBJ2-2 | TRBD2 | TRBV9 | CASEGLAGAGELFF | TGTGCCAGCGAGGGACTAGCGGGAGCCGGGGAGCTGTTTTTT
- | TRBJ2-3 | - | TRBV12-5 | CASGPQGTDTQYF | TGTGCTAGTGGTCCCCAGGGCACAGATACGCAGTATTTT
- | TRBJ1-1 | - | TRBV29-1 | CTTTERNTEAFF | TGCACCACTACGGAGAGGAACACTGAAGCTTTCTTT
- | TRBJ2-3 | - | TRBV11-2 | CASSPGAGGYTQYF | TGTGCCAGCAGCCCAGGGGCCGGGGGGTATACGCAGTATTTT
- | TRBJ2-1 | TRBD2 | TRBV13 | CASSLTSGLAEQFF | TGTGCCAGCAGCTTAACTAGCGGCCTCGCTGAGCAGTTCTTC
- | TRBJ2-3 | TRBD1 | TRBV6-1 | CASTLTGASTDTQYF | TGTGCCAGCACCCTGACAGGGGCTAGCACAGATACGCAGTATTTT
- | TRBJ2-7 | - | TRBV11-2 | CASSETGRYEQYF | TGTGCCAGCAGCGAGACAGGGAGGTACGAGCAGTACTTC
- | TRBJ2-3 | TRBD2 | TRBV11-2 | CASSFSLAGGSDTQYF | TGTGCCAGTAGCTTCTCGCTAGCGGGAGGGTCGGATACGCAGTATTTT
- | TRBJ1-1 | - | TRBV6-5 | CASSSLGQNTEAFF | TGTGCCAGCAGTTCCCTTGGCCAAAACACTGAAGCTTTCTTT
- | TRBJ1-5 | - | TRBV4-1 | CASSHPGQAFQPQHF | TGCGCCAGCAGCCACCCGGGACAAGCGTTTCAGCCCCAGCATTTT
- | TRBJ2-3 | - | TRBV27 | CASSSTSTDTQYF | TGTGCCAGCAGTTCAACTAGCACAGATACGCAGTATTTT
- | TRBJ1-1 | - | TRBV27 | CASFSVGDFYTGMNTEAFF | TGTGCCAGCTTTAGTGTCGGTGACTTTTACACGGGTATGAACACTGAAGCTTTCTTT
- | TRBJ1-5 | TRBD1 | TRBV7-4 | CASSWSISVGQGILGNQPQHF | TGTGCCAGCAGCTGGAGTATATCTGTGGGACAGGGAATTTTGGGGAATCAGCCCCAGCATTTT
- | TRBJ2-3 | TRBD2 | TRBV28 | CASGTSGRASTDTQYF | TGTGCCAGCGGAACTAGCGGGAGGGCGAGCACAGATACGCAGTATTTT
- | TRBJ1-5 | TRBD1 | TRBV5-1 | CASSFGDRGNNQPQHF | TGCGCCAGCAGCTTCGGTGACAGGGGAAACAATCAGCCCCAGCATTTT
- | TRBJ2-2 | TRBD2 | TRBV9 | CASSARTSGSTGELFF | TGTGCCAGCAGCGCCCGGACTAGCGGGAGCACCGGGGAGCTGTTTTTT
- | TRBJ2-1 | TRBD2 | TRBV18 | CASSPLAGRYNEQFF | TGTGCCAGCTCACCACTAGCGGGTCGTTACAATGAGCAGTTCTTC
- | TRBJ2-7 | TRBD2 | TRBV2 | CASSYETSGHEQYF | TGTGCCAGCAGTTACGAGACTAGCGGCCACGAGCAGTACTTC
- | TRBJ2-5 | TRBD2 | TRBV10-3 | CATRLAGGQETQYF | TGTGCCACCCGACTAGCGGGAGGCCAAGAGACCCAGTACTTC
- | TRBJ2-1 | TRBD2 | TRBV9 | CASSATSGRAGIQFF | TGTGCCAGCAGCGCGACTAGCGGGAGGGCCGGGATTCAGTTCTTC
- | TRBJ2-7 | - | TRBV9 | CASSASYEQYF | TGTGCCAGCAGCGCTTCCTACGAGCAGTACTTC
- | TRBJ2-1 | TRBD2 | TRBV5-1 | CASSYQTSGRAAGEQFF | TGCGCCAGCAGCTACCAGACTAGCGGGAGGGCGGCCGGTGAGCAGTTCTTC
- | TRBJ2-3 | TRBD1 | TRBV29-1 | CSVGGTGGTDTQYF | TGCAGCGTTGGGGGGACAGGGGGAACAGATACGCAGTATTTT
- | TRBJ2-7 | TRBD1 | TRBV14 | CASSPMDRAPYEQYF | TGTGCCAGCAGCCCTATGGACAGGGCCCCCTACGAGCAGTACTTC
- | TRBJ2-7 | - | TRBV4-1 | CASSQAGTPTGEQYF | TGCGCCAGCAGCCAAGCGGGAACTCCCACCGGGGAGCAGTACTTC
- | TRBJ1-5 | TRBD1 | TRBV27 | CASSLKRQGGSNQPQHF | TGTGCCAGCAGTTTAAAGAGGCAGGGGGGATCCAATCAGCCCCAGCATTTT
- | TRBJ2-5 | - | TRBV11-3 | CASSTGFQETQYF | TGTGCCAGCAGCACAGGGTTCCAAGAGACCCAGTACTTC
- | TRBJ2-1 | TRBD1 | TRBV5-1 | CASSLGRGQGADEQFF | TGCGCCAGCAGCTTGGGCCGGGGACAGGGGGCTGATGAGCAGTTCTTC
once | TRBJ2-2 | TRBD1 | TRBV5-1 | CASSLAVGQGAGELFF | TGCGCCAGCAGCTTGGCCGTAGGACAGGGGGCCGGGGAGCTGTTTTTT
- | TRBJ2-7 | - | TRBV7-9 | CASIPADSYEQYF | TGTGCCAGCATCCCGGCGGACTCCTACGAGCAGTACTTC
- | TRBJ2-7 | TRBD1 | TRBV27 | CASRSGTGASPAAYEQYF | TGTGCCAGCCGCTCCGGGACAGGGGCATCCCCAGCCGCCTACGAGCAGTACTTC
few | TRBJ1-4 | TRBD1 | TRBV5-1 | CASSFTGGDEKLFF | TGCGCCAGCAGCTTCACAGGGGGGGATGAAAAACTGTTTTTT
- | TRBJ2-1 | - | TRBV7-7 | CASYHTTPPNYNEQFF | TGTGCTAGCTACCATACCACCCCCCCTAACTACAATGAGCAGTTCTTC
- | TRBJ1-5 | - | TRBV30 | CAWSVTSGKGQPQHF | TGTGCCTGGAGTGTGACATCAGGGAAGGGTCAGCCCCAGCATTTT
- | TRBJ2-1 | TRBD2 | TRBV25-1 | CASSGGRASGRVGNEQFF | TGTGCCAGCAGTGGGGGGAGGGCTAGCGGGAGGGTTGGCAATGAGCAGTTCTTC
- | TRBJ1-2 | - | TRBV6-4 | CASSDPTPYGYTF | TGTGCCAGCAGTGACCCTACCCCATATGGCTACACCTTC
- | TRBJ2-7 | TRBD1 | TRBV7-9 | CASSSPDRYEQYF | TGTGCCAGCAGCTCCCCGGACAGGTACGAGCAGTACTTC
- | TRBJ1-2 | - | TRBV7-3 | CASSFSGNNYGYTF | TGTGCCAGCAGCTTCTCAGGGAATAACTATGGCTACACCTTC
- | TRBJ2-2 | - | TRBV6-4 | CASSDEFIHGTGELFF | TGTGCCAGCAGCGACGAGTTCATTCACGGGACCGGGGAGCTGTTTTTT
once | TRBJ2-3 | TRBD2 | TRBV18 | CASSPRLAGGINTQYF | TGTGCCAGCTCACCCCGACTAGCGGGAGGAATAAATACGCAGTATTTT
- | TRBJ2-7 | - | TRBV27 | CASSPWGSGRYEQYF | TGTGCCAGCAGTCCTTGGGGCAGTGGGCGCTACGAGCAGTACTTC
- | TRBJ2-7 | TRBD2 | TRBV6-1 | CASSASGRGHEQYF | TGTGCCAGCAGTGCTAGCGGGAGGGGACACGAGCAGTACTTC
- | TRBJ2-1 | - | TRBV7-9 | CASSFSDRRYNEQFF | TGTGCCAGCAGCTTCTCAGACAGGAGGTACAATGAGCAGTTCTTC
once | TRBJ2-7 | - | TRBV28 | CASSKTPIGASRSRYEQYF | TGTGCCAGCAGCAAAACTCCCATCGGAGCATCGCGGTCTAGGTACGAGCAGTACTTC
once | TRBJ2-3 | TRBD2 | TRBV5-6 | CASSLGGLAYTDTQYF | TGTGCCAGCAGCTTAGGCGGACTAGCGTACACAGATACGCAGTATTTT
- | TRBJ2-6 | - | TRBV28 | CAILGPDVLTF | TGTGCCATCTTGGGGCCCGACGTCCTGACTTTC
- | TRBJ2-3 | TRBD2 | TRBV9 | CASSVAGGFSTDTQYF | TGTGCCAGCAGCGTAGCGGGAGGGTTTAGCACAGATACGCAGTATTTT
- | TRBJ2-5 | TRBD1 | TRBV7-8 | CASSSHRTGGTQYF | TGTGCCAGCAGCTCCCACCGGACAGGGGGGACCCAGTACTTC
- | TRBJ2-5 | - | TRBV5-1 | CASSERNPKETQYF | TGCGCCAGCAGCGAGCGGAACCCTAAAGAGACCCAGTACTTC
- | TRBJ1-1 | - | TRBV6-1 | CASSEQGNTEAFF | TGTGCCAGCAGTGAGCAGGGGAACACTGAAGCTTTCTTT
- | TRBJ2-1 | - | TRBV5-6 | CASSPLNVRGGQFF | TGTGCCAGCAGCCCGCTTAATGTACGGGGTGGGCAGTTCTTC
- | TRBJ2-7 | TRBD1 | TRBV2 | CASNTRDRGSEQYF | TGTGCCAGCAACACCCGGGACAGGGGAAGCGAGCAGTACTTC
- | TRBJ2-1 | - | TRBV30 | CAWRIGRGNEQFF | TGTGCCTGGAGAATCGGTCGAGGAAATGAGCAGTTCTTC
- | TRBJ1-2 | TRBD1 | TRBV2 | CASSAPQGTGGYTF | TGTGCCAGCAGTGCTCCACAGGGGACGGGTGGCTACACCTTC
- | TRBJ2-7 | TRBD2 | TRBV28 | CASGSVAGGAYEQYF | TGTGCCAGCGGGAGTGTGGCGGGAGGAGCCTACGAGCAGTACTTC